The 8 T cell receptor beta chains below were found in one sample sequenced in a study of tumor and adjacent non-tumor tissue in lung cancer (dated by TCRdb to 2017 to 2018). Bulk unsorted tissue served as the source for RNA extraction, and RNA quality was assessed using a NanoDrop ND-1000 and an Agilent 2100. The library relied on multiplex PCR. TCRdb shows the sequencer as Illumina HiSeq 2500. TCRbeta libraries were built by three rounds of nested PCR using primers (Table S4), following protocols modified from ARM-PCR. TCRdb reprocessing: public reads trimmed at Q25 with fastp, clones called with MiXCR, in-frame beta chains kept. Rows are combined by CDR3 protein, so each entry shows the most common genes and DNA. This sample is represented by 69,000 or so distinct CDR3 sequences; 73% of them were singletons. Of the sample, 28% falls within the top ten clones. The sample was lung tumor tissue. The receptor source for this set is a man aged 55-75 years with non-small cell lung cancer.

This clonotype is labeled large. The chain couples TRBV20-1 to TRBJ2-3, with D hard to call. CDR1 and CDR2 from the germline V gene are DFQATT and SNEGSKA (reference sequence). V was pared by 5 bases and J by 2 bases, with 5 bases between. This CDR3 is built from 11 residues. The DNA of the CDR3 is TGCAGTGCTCTTAACACAGATACGCAGTATTTT. Its protein product is CSALNTDTQYF.

Concerning this clonotype: Given the absence of the conserved phenylalanine or tryptophan at the CDR3 end, a read error is likely. The chain carries TRBV6-5 and TRBJ2-1; D perhaps matches TRBD1 (6 bases). In germline, CDR1 is MNHEY, CDR2 SVGAGI. The CDR3 has 15 residues. CDR3 sequence reads: CASSYGAGATNEQFL. The CDR3 DNA follows: TGTGCCAGTAGTTACGGGGCAGGGGCTACGAATGAGCAGTTCTTA.

Regarding this clonotype: A read error is likely, as this CDR3 ends without the conserved phenylalanine or tryptophan. The gene calls are TRBV28 and TRBJ2-7, with 11 positions matching TRBD2. The trim removed 6 bases at V and 2 bases at J, leaving 3 bases unmatched. This CDR3 region has 14 residues. Looked up from germline, CDR1 is MDHEN and CDR2 is SYDVKM. The CDR3 reads CASSQLAGAYEQYS. CDR3 DNA: TGTGCCAGCAGCCAACTAGCGGGAGCCTACGAGCAGTACTCC.

By sample share, this clonotype is medium-sized. The chain combines TRBV11-1 with TRBJ1-3; 9 positions match TRBD1. There are 16 residues in the CDR3. Germline V gene lookup returns CDR1 SGHAT and CDR2 FQDESV (reference sequence). The V gene end was trimmed by 3 bases and the J gene end by 4 bases; junction bases not matched to a gene: 7. The CDR3 coding sequence is TGTGCCAGCAGCTTCGGGACAGGGTTCGCCGGAAACACCATATATTTT. This gives the protein CASSFGTGFAGNTIYF.

On this clonotype itself: Relative to the germline gene, one junction end is altered; a read error may explain this. The rearrangement uses TRBV29-1 and TRBJ1-4; TRBD1 aligns across 11 bases. Germline-derived CDR1 and CDR2 are SQVTM and ANQGSEA. The CDR3 contains 14 residues. CDR3 coding DNA: TGCAGCATCGGGACAGGGGGAACTAATGATAAACTGTTTTTT. Its protein product is CSIGTGGTNDKLFF.

This clonotype was detected a few times. This chain joins TRBV28 and TRBJ2-5; maybe TRBD1 (5 bases). The CDR3 is 15 amino acids. Germline CDR1 and CDR2: MDHEN and SYDVKM. Trimming stripped 7 bases from V and 4 bases from J, with 19 bases between. DNA of the CDR3: TGTGCCAGCAAACCCCCCCAAGCAGGGCGAGAGACCCAGTACTTC. Translated, it gives CASKPPQAGRETQYF.

As to this clonotype: This may be a read error, as it is one base from a much larger clone. This chain links TRBV20-1 with TRBJ1-1; the D is unclear. This CDR3 has 11 amino acids. The germline gives CDR1 DFQATT, CDR2 SNEGSKA (reference sequence). CDR3 residues: CSVRDLDQAFF. CDR3 bases: TGCAGTGTTAGAGATCTCGATCAAGCTTTCTTT.

As to this clonotype: The CDR3 ends on some other residue instead of the conserved phenylalanine or tryptophan, so this is likely a read error. This chain joins TRBV11-3 and TRBJ2-5, with a tentative D call TRBD2 (6 bases). CDR1 and CDR2 from the germline V gene are SGHNT and YENEEA. This CDR3 has 14 residues. V lost 5 bases, J lost 5 bases, and 15 bases lay in between. Written as DNA, the CDR3 is TGTGCCAGCAGCCCTGGCGGGGCTGGGGAGACCCAGTACCTC. Its protein product is CASSPGGAGETQYL.